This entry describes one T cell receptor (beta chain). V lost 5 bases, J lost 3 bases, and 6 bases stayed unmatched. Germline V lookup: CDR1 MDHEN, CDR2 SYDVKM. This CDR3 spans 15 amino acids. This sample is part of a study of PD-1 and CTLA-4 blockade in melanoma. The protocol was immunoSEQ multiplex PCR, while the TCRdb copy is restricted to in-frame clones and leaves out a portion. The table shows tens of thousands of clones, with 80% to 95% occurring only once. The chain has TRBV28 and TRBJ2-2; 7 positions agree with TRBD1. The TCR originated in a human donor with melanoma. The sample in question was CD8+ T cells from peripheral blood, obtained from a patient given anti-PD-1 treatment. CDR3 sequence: CASSPDRRDTGELFF. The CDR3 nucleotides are TGTGCCAGCAGTCCGGACAGGCGGGACACCGGGGAGCTGTTTTTT.